This TCR beta chain was sequenced for a study of post-analysis software for immune sequencing data (dated by TCRdb to the mid-2010s). Study-wide context: Recorded disease courses included relapsing-remitting, secondary progressive and progressive-relapsing multiple sclerosis, with some patients lacking subtype annotation. A subset of samples was prepared in parallel using single-end sample barcoding, then pooled and co-amplified after Illumina adapter ligation. The multiple sclerosis patient repertoires were compared with about a dozen previously published healthy control repertoires from donors aged about 6 to 26 years.

To demonstrate the VDJtools post-analysis software, TCR beta repertoires were profiled from the peripheral blood of about 13 young patients with multiple sclerosis. Multiple sclerosis patients were children and adolescents aged about 6 to 15 years. Via the germline V gene, CDR1 is ENHRY and CDR2 SYGVKD. The CDR3 measures 14 amino acids from cysteine to phenylalanine. The retained sequence is limited to the CDR3, 42 bases, with the frame set at the first base. Germline trimming: 5 bases from V, 3 bases from J; junction bases outside gene matches: 2. Libraries were prepared through PCR. Sequenced on an Illumina HiSeq 2500. Unique molecular identifiers were incorporated into TCR beta cDNA libraries to reduce PCR and sequencing biases. Per 1 to 10 million input T cells, roughly 0.5 million cDNA molecules were obtained, such that each molecule approximated one T cell. Patient libraries were prepared and sequenced with the same protocol used for the earlier healthy control dataset. Within a given batch, samples were prepared together, multiplexed and sequenced on the same HiSeq lane. On the authors' methods: Raw barcoded reads were processed with MIGEC, and single-read molecular identifier groups were discarded before consensus assembly and CDR3 extraction. VDJtools was used for post-analysis of the clonotype tables, with diversity normalized by down-sampling every dataset to the smallest sample size. In repertoire overlap clustering, CDR3 amino acid sequences, but not nucleotide sequences, were matched to correct batch-related cross-sample contamination. TCRdb handled the public reads itself, with Q25 trimming in fastp and clone calling in MiXCR, and kept productive beta chains. Each entry merges the rows of one CDR3 protein and shows their most common DNA and genes. The V and J calls were not made by the authors but by TCRdb's processing. This sample comprises roughly 730,000 distinct CDR3 sequences, roughly 29% of them detected only once. The biggest ten clones account for around 0.56% of the sample.

What the authors observed across the whole study: When samples were clustered directly using the F measure, samples prepared in the same batch co-clustered strongly, which prompted a batch-effect correction. The control group was slightly older than the multiple sclerosis patient group. Compared with controls, multiple sclerosis patients had significantly lower normalized Chao1 diversity, a finding suggesting substantial peripheral T-cell clonal expansion. Patients showed significantly higher frequencies than controls for roughly five TRBV segments, among them TRBV5-6, TRBV5-1 and TRBV20-1.

Note on this clonotype: Its antigen specificity is not known. No quality values exist for individual bases; no much larger clone is one base distant.

The chain links TRBV10-3 with TRBJ2-3; 10 central bases correspond to TRBD1. Material for sequencing was blood. This clonotype was sampled from a girl aged 5 to 17 with multiple sclerosis. The CDR3 loop reads CAISRGQGTDTQYF. The DNA sequence is given as TGTGCCATCAGTAGGGGACAGGGGACAGATACGCAGTATTTT.